This T cell receptor beta chain originates from a study of neoadjuvant nivolumab and ipilimumab in lung cancer. The CDR3 has 16 residues. CDR1 and CDR2 from the germline V gene are KGHSH and LQKENI. V lost 4 bases and J lost 5; bases outside the gene matches: 10. Sequencing used immunoSEQ multiplex PCR; TCRdb keeps in-frame clones, though not all of them. Among roughly 39,000 clones listed, approximately 89% were seen once. The receptor's source is an adult with non-small cell lung cancer. V is TRBV18 and J is TRBJ2-5, with TRBD1 matching 10 bases. The source material was peripheral blood, sampled before neoadjuvant nivolumab, alone or with ipilimumab. The CDR3 sequence is CASSRGTGEVGETQYF. CDR3 nucleotide sequence: TGTGCCAGCTCACGCGGGACAGGGGAGGTCGGGGAGACCCAGTACTTC.